This T cell receptor beta chain originates from a study of blood T cell repertoires in COVID-19. As for the study in general: Collection of acute and convalescent COVID-19 samples took place in the United States, Italy and Spain. Nucleic acid was either cDNA or gDNA, and it came from T cells, B-cell-depleted T cells, or PBMCs.

This clone showed up just a few times. As originally analysed: Counts of nucleated cells, estimated from reference gene primer amplification, were obtained. Profiling relied on immunoSEQ multiplex PCR, and the TCRdb table lists in-frame clones only, not all of them. The V and J calls and clone size come from that table; D and trimming were worked out from the DNA. The sample yields 140,000 to 150,000 clones, 81% seen once. V lost 7 bases and J lost 5, with 12 bases in between. CDR1 is MNHEY, CDR2 SVGAGI, per germline. The CDR3 is 14 amino acids. The rearrangement uses TRBV6-5 and TRBJ1-6, with D possibly being TRBD1 (5 bases). The clonotype comes from a human donor in a cohort sampled during active COVID-19. The source material was peripheral blood. The CDR3 loop reads CASTRGGNNSPLHF. The CDR3 DNA sequence: TGTGCCAGCACCCGGGGGGGAAATAATTCACCCCTCCACTTT.